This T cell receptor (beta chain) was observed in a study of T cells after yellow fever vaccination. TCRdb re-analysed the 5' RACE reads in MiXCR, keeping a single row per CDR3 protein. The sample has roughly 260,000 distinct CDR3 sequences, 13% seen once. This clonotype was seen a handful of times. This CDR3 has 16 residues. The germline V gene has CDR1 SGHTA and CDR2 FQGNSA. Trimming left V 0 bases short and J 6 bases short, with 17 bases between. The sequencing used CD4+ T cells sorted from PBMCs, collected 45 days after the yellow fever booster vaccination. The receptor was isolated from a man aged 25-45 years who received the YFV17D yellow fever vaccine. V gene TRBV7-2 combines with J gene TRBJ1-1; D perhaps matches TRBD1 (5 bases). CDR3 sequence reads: CASSLAPGGVEAEAFF. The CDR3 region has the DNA TGTGCCAGCAGCTTAGCGCCGGGGGGGGTGGAAGCTGAAGCTTTCTTT.